This T cell receptor (beta chain) appears in the sequencing data of a study of T cell repertoires in cytomegalovirus infection. Study-wide background: An indication of both CMV infection and matching HLA type came from public TCR beta signatures.

One entry per CDR3 protein results from TCRdb running MiXCR on the reads. Of 150,000 to 200,000 distinct CDR3 sequences in the sample, roughly 27% are singletons; the top ten hold 30% to 35%. This clonotype occurred once. The clonotype originates from a human donor in good health (CMV status not recorded). Some clones in this sample may be carry-over from other donors' samples. Sequences were obtained from PBMCs.

The CDR3 DNA reads as TGTGCCACCCGGGACAGGCCGAACACCGGGGAGCTGTTTTTT. Encoded protein: CATRDRPNTGELFF. This chain links TRBV19 with TRBJ2-2; the match to TRBD1 covers 8 bases. With V trimmed by 10 bases and J by 0 bases, 4 bases remained unmatched. Germline loops: CDR1 LNHDA, CDR2 SQIVND (reference sequence). This CDR3 region has 14 residues. Full variable domain (outside the CDR3, taken from reference TRBV19 and TRBJ2-2): DGGITQSPKYLFRKEGQNVTLSCEQNLNHDAMYWYRQDPGQGLRLIYYSQIVNDFQKGDIAEGYSVSREKKESFPLTVTSAQKNPTAFYLCATRDRPNTGELFFGEGSRLTVL.